What follows are 22 T cell receptor beta chains derived from one specimen sequenced in a study of T cell responses to AZD1222 COVID-19 vaccine. The table came from immunoSEQ multiplex PCR; TCRdb's copy has only in-frame clones and leaves some out. The repertoire has about 120,000 clones, 88% of them found once; the top ten carry 3.5%. This specimen was peripheral blood, taken 28 days after the second AZD1222 dose. The receptors stem from an adult who received the AZD1222 COVID-19 vaccine.

In DNA form, the CDR3 reads TGTGCCAGTTCGCGGGGGGCCCCTTACAATGAGCAGTTCTTC. As protein: CASSRGAPYNEQFF. This sequence joins TRBV25-1 and TRBJ2-1; TRBD2 matches 8 bases. Germline V gene sequence: CDR1 MGHDK, CDR2 SYGVNS. The CDR3 runs to 14 residues. The V and J ends lost 9 bases and 4 bases, in that order; junction bases with no gene match: 8.

This clone occurred a few times. V gene TRBV27 combines with J gene TRBJ2-7; TRBD2 might be the D (7 bases). V was cut by 5 bases and J by 2 bases, with 16 bases left in between. From germline, CDR1 is MNHEY and CDR2 SMNVEV (reference sequence). The CDR3 is made up of 15 amino acids. The CDR3 DNA reads TGTGCCAGCAGTCCCCTCGGGGGGCGACCCTACGAGCAGTACTTC. As protein: CASSPLGGRPYEQYF.

The chain has TRBV11-3 and TRBJ2-7; 7 bases are a match to TRBD2. The CDR3 is 15 amino acids. Trimming took 1 base from V and 6 from J; bases not matched to a gene: 9. Per the germline V gene, CDR1 is SGHNT and CDR2 is YENEEA. The CDR3 sequence is CASSLGAGEQPEQYF. The CDR3 DNA is TGTGCCAGCAGCTTAGGGGCGGGGGAACAACCCGAGCAGTACTTC.

The chain is built from TRBV18 and TRBJ1-1; the D gene is possibly TRBD1 (6 bases). In germline, CDR1 is KGHSH, CDR2 LQKENI. The V and J ends lost 6 bases and 2 bases respectively, with 16 bases between them. The CDR3 length is 15 residues. The CDR3 DNA sequence: TGTGCCAGCTCCCTCCCGGGGGGGCGAAACACTGAAGCTTTCTTT. Protein sequence: CASSLPGGRNTEAFF.

The chain carries TRBV3-1 (or the pseudogene TRBV3-2) and TRBJ2-3; 7 bases match TRBD2. V shed 2 bases and J 2 bases; nucleotides not matched to a gene: 16. The V gene's germline CDR1 is LGHDT and CDR2 YNNKEL (reference sequence). This CDR3 is 19 amino acids long. In nucleotides, the CDR3 is TGTGCCAGCAGCCAATTAAAAACAACGGGACTACGGGTCACAGATACGCAGTATTTT. It is translated as CASSQLKTTGLRVTDTQYF.

CDR3 in DNA: TGTGCCAGCGGGGCGGGATTGGGCAGTGAGCAGTTCTTC. It specifies CASGAGLGSEQFF. V gene TRBV7-3 combines with J gene TRBJ2-1; weak D call: TRBD2 (6 bases). CDR1 is SGHTA, CDR2 FQGTGA, per germline. Trimming removed 8 bases at V and 9 bases at J, with 17 bases between. CDR3 size: 13 residues. The complete variable domain, with remaining parts taken from reference TRBV7-3 and TRBJ2-1, reads GAGVSQTPSNKVTEKGKYVELRCDPISGHTALYWYRQSLGQGPEFLIYFQGTGAADDSGLPNDRFFAVRPEGSVSTLKIQRTERGDSAVYLCASGAGLGSEQFFGPGTRLTVL.

The chain has TRBV11-3 and TRBJ2-1, with 7 bases matching TRBD1. V was pared by 2 bases and J by 7 bases, with 2 bases of the junction left unmatched. From germline, CDR1 is SGHNT and CDR2 YENEEA. The CDR3 length is 13 residues. The CDR3 DNA reads TGTGCCAGCAGCTTAAGACAGGGTAATGAGCAGTTCTTC. It yields the protein CASSLRQGNEQFF.

The chain joins TRBV28 to TRBJ2-7; 9 bases map to TRBD1. With 7 bases clipped from V and 2 bases from J, the junction kept 12 bases outside the gene matches. Germline V lookup: CDR1 MDHEN, CDR2 SYDVKM. This CDR3 region has 16 residues. The CDR3 DNA follows: TGTGCCAGCACCCACTCCCCGGGACAGGGCCCCTACGAGCAGTACTTC. Its protein product is CASTHSPGQGPYEQYF. Full variable domain (remainder filled in from reference TRBV28 and TRBJ2-7): DVKVTQSSRYLVKRTGEKVFLECVQDMDHENMFWYRQDPGLGLRLIYFSYDVKMKEKGDIPEGYSVSREKKERFSLILESASTNQTSMYLCASTHSPGQGPYEQYFGPGTRLTVT.

This chain joins TRBV6-1 and TRBJ2-7, with TRBD2 matching 12 bases. The ends lost 4 bases at V and 0 bases at J; junction bases unmatched: 10. Germline values: CDR1 MNHNS, CDR2 SASEGT. The CDR3 length is 18 residues. The CDR3 sequence is CASSGPSGRVPLSYEQYF. The CDR3 DNA follows: TGTGCCAGCAGTGGCCCTAGCGGGAGGGTGCCTCTCTCCTACGAGCAGTACTTC.

The V call is TRBV6-2 or TRBV6-3, the J call TRBJ2-1; TRBD2 matches at 8 bases. Germline CDR1 is MNHEY and CDR2 is SVGEGT. J lost 6 bases, V lost 0 bases, and 10 bases had no gene match. The CDR3 runs 17 residues. The CDR3: CASSYSVGRGVVNEQFF. The CDR3 DNA sequence: TGTGCCAGCAGTTACTCGGTCGGGCGGGGGGTGGTCAATGAGCAGTTCTTC.

V and J are TRBV9 and TRBJ2-7; 12 nucleotides agree with TRBD1. CDR3 length: 15 residues. Germline V gene lookup returns CDR1 SGDLS and CDR2 YYNGEE. V dropped 1 base and J dropped 5; count of bases not matched to a gene: 4. CDR3 in DNA: TGTGCCAGCAGCGTAAGCGGGACAGGGGGCAACGAGCAGTACTTC. This gives the protein CASSVSGTGGNEQYF.

The chain links TRBV25-1 to TRBJ1-1; TRBD1 matches at 7 bases. Germline V gene data show CDR1 as MGHDK and CDR2 as SYGVNS. This CDR3 has 14 residues. Trimming took 4 bases from V and 1 from J; bases not matched to a gene: 3. CDR3 loop: CASSATGPNTEAFF. The CDR3 region has the DNA TGTGCCAGCAGTGCGACAGGGCCGAACACTGAAGCTTTCTTT.

The CDR3 region has the DNA TGTGCCACCAGTGATTTGGCGGGAGACACAGATACGCAGTATTTT. Its protein is CATSDLAGDTDTQYF. The rearrangement joins TRBV24-1 to TRBJ2-3; 7 nucleotides agree with TRBD2. This CDR3 comprises 15 residues. V lost 0 bases and J lost 2; bases outside the gene matches: 1. Germline lookup yields CDR1 KGHDR and CDR2 SFDVKD.

The rearrangement joins TRBV7-6 to TRBJ2-2; 10 nucleotides line up with TRBD2. The CDR3 has 18 amino acids. The ends lost 1 base at V and 5 bases at J; junction bases unmatched: 10. Germline-derived CDR1 and CDR2 are SGHVS and FNYEAQ. The CDR3 nucleotides are TGTGCCAGCAGCTTAGTGGAATCTAGCGGGAGAGGGACCGGGGAGCTGTTTTTT. Translated, it gives CASSLVESSGRGTGELFF.

The CDR3 protein is CASRSRAYGYTF. For the CDR3, the DNA is TGTGCCAGCAGGAGCAGGGCTTATGGCTACACCTTC. This chain connects TRBV28 to TRBJ1-2; perhaps TRBD1 as D (5 bases). Germline V gene lookup returns CDR1 MDHEN and CDR2 SYDVKM. V was shortened by 6 bases and J by 5 bases, with 10 bases between the two germline ends. The CDR3 totals 12 residues.

The J gene is TRBJ1-3, the V gene TRBV30; weak D call: TRBD1 (5 bases). The V gene lost 0 bases and the J gene lost 0 bases, with 15 bases spanning the gap. The CDR3 is 17 residues long. Germline CDR1 and CDR2: GTSNPN and SVGIG (reference sequence). The CDR3 DNA reads TGTGCCTGGAGTGTACGGGGGGGTCGGATCTCTGGAAACACCATATATTTT. It specifies CAWSVRGGRISGNTIYF.

The CDR3 sequence is CASSSISGFQPQHF. In DNA, the CDR3 is TGTGCCAGCAGCTCAATCTCAGGGTTTCAGCCCCAGCATTTT. The chain recombines TRBV7-2 with TRBJ1-5; weak D call: TRBD1 (5 bases). Trimming left V 4 bases short and J 6 bases short, with 13 bases between. This CDR3 spans 14 amino acids. CDR1 is SGHTA and CDR2 is FQGNSA in the germline V gene.

This rearrangement joins TRBV5-4 to TRBJ2-7; 8 bases align to TRBD2. J was trimmed by 3 bases and V by 3 bases; bases with no gene match: 5. This CDR3 is built from 14 residues. Germline V CDR1 and CDR2: SGHNT, YYREEE (reference sequence). The CDR3: CASSSLAEGYEQYF. CDR3 nucleotides: TGTGCCAGCAGCTCACTAGCGGAGGGCTACGAGCAGTACTTC. Full variable domain (outside the CDR3, taken from reference TRBV5-4 and TRBJ2-7): ETGVTQSPTHLIKTRGQQVTLRCSSQSGHNTVSWYQQALGQGPQFIFQYYREEENGRGNFPPRFSGLQFPNYSSELNVNALELDDSALYLCASSSLAEGYEQYFGPGTRLTVT.

Here the CDR3 reads CASSYLGGPRDEQFF. For the CDR3, the DNA is TGTGCCAGCAGTTACCTTGGGGGACCCAGGGATGAGCAGTTCTTC. The chain carries TRBV6-2 or TRBV6-3 and TRBJ2-1; D tentatively reads TRBD1 or TRBD2 (5 bases each). This CDR3 is 15 amino acids long. Trimming pared 2 bases from V and 8 bases from J, leaving 16 bases between. Germline CDR1 and CDR2: MNHEY and SVGEGT.

V is TRBV5-6 and J is TRBJ1-2; 7 bases are shared with TRBD1. J was trimmed by 6 bases and V by 0 bases; bases with no gene match: 5. This CDR3 contains 14 residues. Germline V gives CDR1 SGHDT, CDR2 YYEEEE. The CDR3 DNA reads TGTGCCAGCAGCTTGGAAGACAGGGTGGATGGCTACACCTTC. Amino acids: CASSLEDRVDGYTF.

This chain uses TRBV12-5 with TRBJ1-2; D gene ambiguous. Trimming cost V 7 bases and J 5 bases, with 8 bases left between them. The CDR3 covers 11 residues. Germline CDR1 and CDR2: LGHNT and FRNRAP. CDR3 nucleotides: TGTGCTAGTGCCAACCCTTATGGCTACACCTTC. It encodes CASANPYGYTF.

The rearrangement uses TRBV7-9 and TRBJ1-2; perhaps TRBD1 as D (5 bases). Looked up from germline, CDR1 is SEHNR and CDR2 is FQNEAQ (reference sequence). This CDR3 is built from 15 residues. V lost 5 bases, J lost 4 bases, and 17 bases lay in between. CDR3 coding DNA: TGTGCCAGCAGCCCCCTAGATCCAGGGATCTATGGCTACACCTTC. Translation gives CASSPLDPGIYGYTF.